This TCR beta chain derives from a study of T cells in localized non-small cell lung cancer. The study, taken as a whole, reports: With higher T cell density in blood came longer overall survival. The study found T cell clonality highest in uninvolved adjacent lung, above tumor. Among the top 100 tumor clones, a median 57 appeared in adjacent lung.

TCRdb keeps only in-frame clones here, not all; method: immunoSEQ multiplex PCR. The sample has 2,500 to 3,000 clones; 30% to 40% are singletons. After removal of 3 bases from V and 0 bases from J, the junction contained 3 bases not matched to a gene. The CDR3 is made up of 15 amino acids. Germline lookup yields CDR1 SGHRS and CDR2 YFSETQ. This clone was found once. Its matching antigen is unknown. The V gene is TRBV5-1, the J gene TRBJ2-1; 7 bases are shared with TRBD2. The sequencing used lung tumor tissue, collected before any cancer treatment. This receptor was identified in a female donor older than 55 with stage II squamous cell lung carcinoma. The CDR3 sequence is CASSYSGISYNEQFF. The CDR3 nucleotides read TGCGCCAGCAGCTACAGCGGGATCTCCTACAATGAGCAGTTCTTC.